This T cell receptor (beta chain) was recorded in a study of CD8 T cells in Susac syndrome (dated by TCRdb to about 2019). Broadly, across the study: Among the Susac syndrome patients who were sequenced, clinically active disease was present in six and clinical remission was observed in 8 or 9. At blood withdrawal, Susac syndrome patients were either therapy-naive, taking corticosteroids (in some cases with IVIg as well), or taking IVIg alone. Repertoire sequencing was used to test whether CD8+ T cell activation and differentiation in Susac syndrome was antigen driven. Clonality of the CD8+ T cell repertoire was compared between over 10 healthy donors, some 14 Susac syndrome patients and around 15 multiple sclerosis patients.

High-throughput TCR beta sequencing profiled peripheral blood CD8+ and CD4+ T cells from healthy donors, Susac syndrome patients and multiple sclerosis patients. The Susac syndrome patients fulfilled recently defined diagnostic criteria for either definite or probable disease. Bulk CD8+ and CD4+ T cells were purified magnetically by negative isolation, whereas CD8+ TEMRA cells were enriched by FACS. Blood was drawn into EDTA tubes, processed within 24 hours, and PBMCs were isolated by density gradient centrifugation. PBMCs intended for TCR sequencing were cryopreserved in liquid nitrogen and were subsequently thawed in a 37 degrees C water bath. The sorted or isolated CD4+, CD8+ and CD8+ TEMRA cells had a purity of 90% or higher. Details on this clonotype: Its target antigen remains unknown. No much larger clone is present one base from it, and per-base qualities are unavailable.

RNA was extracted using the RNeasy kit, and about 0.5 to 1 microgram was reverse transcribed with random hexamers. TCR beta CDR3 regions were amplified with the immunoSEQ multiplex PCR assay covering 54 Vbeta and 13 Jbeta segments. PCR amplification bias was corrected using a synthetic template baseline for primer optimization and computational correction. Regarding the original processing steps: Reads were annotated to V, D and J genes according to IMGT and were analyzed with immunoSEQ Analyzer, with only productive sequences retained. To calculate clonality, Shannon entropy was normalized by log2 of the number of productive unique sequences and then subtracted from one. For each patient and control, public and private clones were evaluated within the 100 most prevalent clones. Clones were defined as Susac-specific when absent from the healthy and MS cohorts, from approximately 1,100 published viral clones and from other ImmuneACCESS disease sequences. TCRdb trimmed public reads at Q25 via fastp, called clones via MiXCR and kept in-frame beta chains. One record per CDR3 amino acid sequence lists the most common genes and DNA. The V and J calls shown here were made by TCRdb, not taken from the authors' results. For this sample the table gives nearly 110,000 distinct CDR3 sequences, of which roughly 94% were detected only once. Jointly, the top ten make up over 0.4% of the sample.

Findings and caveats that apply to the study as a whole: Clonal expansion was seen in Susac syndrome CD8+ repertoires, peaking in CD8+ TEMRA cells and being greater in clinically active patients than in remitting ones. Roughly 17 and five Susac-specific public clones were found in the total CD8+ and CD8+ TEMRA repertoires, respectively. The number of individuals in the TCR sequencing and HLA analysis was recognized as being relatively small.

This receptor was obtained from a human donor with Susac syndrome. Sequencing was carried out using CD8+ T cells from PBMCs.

In nucleotide form, the sequence is TGTGCCAGCAGTTTATCAGGGGAACCCTATAATTCACCCCTCCACTTT. Protein translation: CASSLSGEPYNSPLHF. The V and J genes are TRBV27 and TRBJ1-6; D gene: possibly TRBD1, on 5 matching bases. Trimming costs V 0 bases and J 2 bases, and their ends lie 8 bases apart. Spanning cysteine to phenylalanine, the CDR3 consists of 16 amino acids. The sequence is cut down to CDR3 DNA, 48 bases in frame from base 1. CDR1 and CDR2, looked up from the germline V gene (reference sequence), are MNHEY and SMNVEV.